Listed below are T cell receptor beta chains from one sample, sequenced in a study of CD8 T cells in Susac syndrome. TCRdb called the immunoSEQ multiplex PCR reads again in MiXCR, with one record for every CDR3 protein. The sample lists some 140,000 distinct CDR3 sequences; 95% were seen once. Sequenced sample: CD8+ T cells from PBMCs. The receptors were sampled from a human donor with Susac syndrome. Each CDR3 is given with its conserved first and last residue. A D gene is named only where the DNA matches it firmly. Expanded clones get a size class; other rows say once, few or many, or leave the size out.

TRBJ2-7 | . | . | TRBV19 | TGTGCCAGTAGTATGGCTGGGGGCAACGAGCAGTACTTC | CASSMAGGNEQYF
TRBJ2-2 | . | . | TRBV24-1 | TGTGCCACCAGTGATCACAGCGCGAACACCGGGGAGCTGTTTTTT | CATSDHSANTGELFF
TRBJ2-7 | . | . | TRBV6-1 | TGTGCCAGCAGTGAACGGCTTAAACTGGCCTACGAGCAGTACTTC | CASSERLKLAYEQYF
TRBJ2-3 | . | TRBD2 | TRBV6-1 | TGTGCCAGCAGCACCCTAGCGGGAGGAAGTTCAGATACGCAGTATTTT | CASSTLAGGSSDTQYF
TRBJ1-1 | . | . | TRBV25-1 | TGTGCCAGCAGGGATTTGAACACTGAAGCTTTCTTT | CASRDLNTEAFF
TRBJ2-7 | . | TRBD2 | TRBV12-3/TRBV12-4 | TGTGCCAGCAGTGGACTAGCCTACGAGCAGTACTTC | CASSGLAYEQYF
TRBJ2-5 | . | . | TRBV11-2 | TGTGCCAGCAGCTTAGACTTCAACCAAGAGACCCAGTACTTC | CASSLDFNQETQYF
TRBJ2-3 | . | . | TRBV5-1 | TGCGCCAGCCAATTTCGGGATCCCACAGATACGCAGTATTTT | CASQFRDPTDTQYF
TRBJ2-7 | . | . | TRBV27 | TGTGCCAGCAGTTTCTCCGAGACCTACGAGCAGTACTTC | CASSFSETYEQYF
TRBJ2-1 | . | TRBD2 | TRBV30 | TGTGCCTGGATGCTGCTAGCGGGACACAATGAGCAGTTCTTC | CAWMLLAGHNEQFF
TRBJ2-7 | . | TRBD2 | TRBV5-6 | TGTGCCAGCAGCCCTCTAGCGGGAGAGATCTACGAGCAGTACTTC | CASSPLAGEIYEQYF
TRBJ1-3 | . | . | TRBV6-9 | TGTGCCAGCAGCCCGTCTGGAAACACCATATATTTT | CASSPSGNTIYF
TRBJ2-3 | . | TRBD2 | TRBV29-1 | TGCAGCTTGACCTCCCGAACTAGCGGGAGAACAGATACGCAGTATTTT | CSLTSRTSGRTDTQYF
TRBJ2-5 | . | . | TRBV14 | TGTGCCAGCAGCCAAGACATTCAAGAGACCCAGTACTTC | CASSQDIQETQYF
TRBJ2-7 | . | . | TRBV7-2 | TGTGCCAGCAGCTTAGATCAGGGGTCCTACGAGCAGTACTTC | CASSLDQGSYEQYF
TRBJ2-1 | . | . | TRBV11-2 | TGTGCCAGCAGTCGCCTATACAATGAGCAGTTCTTC | CASSRLYNEQFF
TRBJ1-1 | . | . | TRBV9 | TGTGCCAGCAGCCCGACCGGTGGAGCAGGGAACACTGAAGCTTTCTTT | CASSPTGGAGNTEAFF
TRBJ2-1 | . | TRBD2 | TRBV6-1 | TGTGCCAGCATCGACAGGCTAGCGGGAGAGCTCTCCTACAATGAGCAGTTCTTC | CASIDRLAGELSYNEQFF
TRBJ2-3 | . | . | TRBV12-3/TRBV12-4 | TGTGCCAGCAGTTCGGGTTGGGCATCCACAGATACGCAGTATTTT | CASSSGWASTDTQYF
TRBJ1-2 | . | . | TRBV7-9 | TGTGCCAGCAGCTTAGGGGGCACAGCGGAGGGCTACTATGGCTACACCTTC | CASSLGGTAEGYYGYTF
TRBJ2-7 | once | . | TRBV30 | TGTGCCTGGAGTGTAACTATCTACGAGCAGTACTTC | CAWSVTIYEQYF
TRBJ1-5 | once | TRBD1 | TRBV4-2 | TGTGCCAGCAGCCAAGAGTGGGGACAGGGGAGGAATAGCAATCAGCCCCAGCATTTT | CASSQEWGQGRNSNQPQHF
TRBJ1-5 | once | . | TRBV4-1 | TGCGCCAGCAGCCCCCCAGGGACTCGCCAGCCCCAGCATTTT | CASSPPGTRQPQHF
TRBJ2-5 | . | . | TRBV29-1 | TGCAGCGTTGATGGGTCGTCAGGGGGGGAGACCCAGTACTTC | CSVDGSSGGETQYF
TRBJ2-2 | once | . | TRBV29-1 | TGCAGCGTTGTGGTGGCCGGGGAGCTGTTTTTT | CSVVVAGELFF
TRBJ2-3 | . | . | TRBV28 | TGTGCCAGCAGTATCGGGAGTACGGGGACAGATACGCAGTATTTT | CASSIGSTGTDTQYF
TRBJ2-1 | . | . | TRBV7-3 | TGTGCCAGCAGCCGCGAGTCCGAATACAATGAGCAGTTCTTC | CASSRESEYNEQFF